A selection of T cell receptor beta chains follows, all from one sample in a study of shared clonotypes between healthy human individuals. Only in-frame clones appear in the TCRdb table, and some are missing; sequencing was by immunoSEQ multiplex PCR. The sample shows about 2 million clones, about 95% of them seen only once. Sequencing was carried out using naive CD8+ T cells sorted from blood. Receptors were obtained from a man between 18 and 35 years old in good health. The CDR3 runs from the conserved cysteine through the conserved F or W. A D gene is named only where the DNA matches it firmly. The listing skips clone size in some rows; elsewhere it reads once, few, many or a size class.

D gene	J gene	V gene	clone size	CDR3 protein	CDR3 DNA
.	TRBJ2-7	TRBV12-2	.	CASRFGSRRTLGGEYEQYF	TGTGCAAGTCGCTTCGGGAGTCGACGGACGCTCGGGGGGGAATACGAGCAGTACTTC
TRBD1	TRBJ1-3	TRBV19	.	CASRTQGALNTIYF	TGTGCCAGTAGGACGCAGGGGGCACTAAACACCATATATTTT
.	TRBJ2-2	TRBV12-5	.	CASGQNTGELFF	TGTGCTAGCGGACAGAACACCGGGGAGCTGTTTTTT
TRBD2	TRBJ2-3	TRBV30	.	CAWSELAGAGDTQYF	TGTGCCTGGAGTGAACTAGCGGGGGCCGGGGATACGCAGTATTTT
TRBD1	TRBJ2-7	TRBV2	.	CASQGDAYEQYF	TGTGCCAGCCAGGGGGATGCCTACGAGCAGTACTTC
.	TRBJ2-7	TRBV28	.	CASSLSGGSYEQYF	TGTGCCAGCAGTTTATCCGGGGGCTCCTACGAGCAGTACTTC
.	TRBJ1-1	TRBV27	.	CASSPLLVQGESTEAFF	TGTGCCAGCAGTCCCCTATTAGTACAGGGTGAGAGCACTGAAGCTTTCTTT
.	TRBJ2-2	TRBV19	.	CAGRQPNTGELFF	TGTGCCGGTCGACAGCCGAACACCGGGGAGCTGTTTTTT
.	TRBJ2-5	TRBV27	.	CASSLSIGAALQETQYF	TGTGCCAGCAGTTTATCGATTGGGGCGGCCCTCCAAGAGACCCAGTACTTC
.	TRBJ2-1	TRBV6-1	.	CASSKDREGYNEQFF	TGTGCCAGCAGCAAAGACAGGGAGGGGTACAATGAGCAGTTCTTC
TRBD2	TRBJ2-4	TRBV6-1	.	CASSEYPTETGGIAGVKF	TGTGCCAGCAGTGAATATCCGACAGAAACCGGGGGTATAGCGGGAGTAAAATTC
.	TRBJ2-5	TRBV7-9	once	CASSLRTAYQETQYF	TGTGCCAGCAGCTTAAGGACAGCGTACCAAGAGACCCAGTACTTC
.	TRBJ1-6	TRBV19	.	CASSIGADNSPLHF	TGTGCCAGTAGTATAGGCGCAGATAATTCACCCCTCCACTTT
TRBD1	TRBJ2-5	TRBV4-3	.	CASSRLTGGQGGGPQETQYF	TGCGCCAGCAGCCGCCTCACAGGGGGCCAGGGCGGAGGACCCCAAGAGACCCAGTACTTC
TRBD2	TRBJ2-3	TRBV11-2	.	CASSLVSGGALDTQYF	TGTGCCAGCAGCTTAGTTTCCGGGGGGGCCTTAGATACGCAGTATTTT
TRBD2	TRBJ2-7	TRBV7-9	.	CASSQLAGAIYEQYF	TGTGCCAGCAGCCAACTAGCGGGGGCCATCTACGAGCAGTACTTC
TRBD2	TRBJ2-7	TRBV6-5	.	CASSISGSHEQYF	TGTGCCAGCAGTATTAGCGGGAGCCACGAGCAGTACTTC
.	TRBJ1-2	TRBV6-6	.	CASRNPGDLDYGYTF	TGTGCCAGCAGAAATCCAGGGGACCTAGACTATGGCTACACCTTC
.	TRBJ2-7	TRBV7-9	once	CASSFNWGVVSEQYF	TGTGCCAGCAGCTTCAACTGGGGCGTTGTCTCCGAGCAGTACTTC
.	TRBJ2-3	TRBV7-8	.	CASSLIMGADVTDTQYF	TGTGCCAGCAGCCTGATTATGGGGGCCGATGTGACAGATACGCAGTATTTT
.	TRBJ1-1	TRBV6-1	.	CASSGVIRGLVANTEAFF	TGTGCCAGCAGTGGAGTAATCCGGGGGCTAGTAGCGAACACTGAAGCTTTCTTT
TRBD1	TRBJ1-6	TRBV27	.	CASTEGAVNSPLHF	TGTGCCAGCACCGAGGGGGCGGTGAATTCACCCCTCCACTTT
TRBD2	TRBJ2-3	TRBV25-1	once	CASSEWLAGGAGDTQYF	TGTGCCAGCAGTGAATGGCTAGCGGGGGGCGCAGGGGATACGCAGTATTTT
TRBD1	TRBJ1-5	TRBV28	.	CASSFFDREPLQPQHF	TGTGCCAGCAGTTTTTTCGACAGGGAGCCGTTGCAGCCCCAGCATTTT
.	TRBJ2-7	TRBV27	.	CASSFGGTDYEQYF	TGTGCCAGCAGTTTCGGCGGGACAGACTACGAGCAGTACTTC
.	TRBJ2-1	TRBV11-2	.	CASSLRDNEQFF	TGTGCCAGCAGCTTGAGGGACAATGAGCAGTTCTTC
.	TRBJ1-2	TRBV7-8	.	CASSLADPRDYGYTF	TGTGCCAGCAGCTTAGCTGACCCAAGAGACTATGGCTACACCTTC
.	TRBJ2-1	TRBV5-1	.	CASSLGWSSYNEQFF	TGCGCCAGCAGCTTGGGGTGGAGCTCCTACAATGAGCAGTTCTTC
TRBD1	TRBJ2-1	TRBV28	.	CASSPGTGPPRFF	TGTGCCAGCAGCCCCGGGACAGGGCCCCCCAGGTTCTTC
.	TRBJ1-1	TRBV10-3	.	CAISGGITEAFF	TGTGCCATCAGTGGTGGAATAACTGAAGCTTTCTTT
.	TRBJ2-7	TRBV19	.	CASSTGYEQYF	TGTGCCAGTAGCACTGGCTACGAGCAGTACTTC
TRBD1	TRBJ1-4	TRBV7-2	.	CASSLPGGVYEKLFF	TGTGCCAGCAGCTTACCAGGGGGAGTCTATGAAAAACTGTTTTTT
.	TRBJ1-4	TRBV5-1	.	CASSLDVDSNEKLFF	TGCGCCAGCAGCTTGGATGTCGACAGTAATGAAAAACTGTTTTTT
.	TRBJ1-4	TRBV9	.	CASSVGGVGEGEKLFF	TGTGCCAGCAGCGTAGGTGGCGTCGGGGAAGGGGAAAAACTGTTTTTT
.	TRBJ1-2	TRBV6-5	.	CASSYSVPGANYGYTF	TGTGCCAGCAGTTACTCTGTTCCGGGAGCTAACTATGGCTACACCTTC
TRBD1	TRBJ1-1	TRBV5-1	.	CASSLRTGYIAEAFF	TGCGCCAGCAGCTTGAGGACAGGGTATATCGCTGAAGCTTTCTTT
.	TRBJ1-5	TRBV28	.	CASSRNRVGQPQHF	TGTGCCAGCAGTAGAAACAGGGTCGGCCAGCCCCAGCATTTT
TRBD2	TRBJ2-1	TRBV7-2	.	CASSPYFGMGGGNNEQFF	TGTGCCAGCAGCCCCTACTTTGGTATGGGCGGGGGAAACAATGAGCAGTTCTTC
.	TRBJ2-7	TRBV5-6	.	CASSHPHGGLGEQYF	TGTGCCAGCAGCCATCCCCATGGGGGGCTAGGGGAGCAGTACTTC
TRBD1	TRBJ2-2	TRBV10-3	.	CAISETGGATGELFF	TGTGCCATCAGCGAAACAGGGGGCGCAACCGGGGAGCTGTTTTTT
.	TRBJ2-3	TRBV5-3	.	CARSFLGATDTQYF	TGTGCCAGAAGCTTTTTGGGGGCTACAGATACGCAGTATTTT
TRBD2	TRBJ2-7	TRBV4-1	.	CASSLERDSAYEQYF	TGCGCCAGCAGCCTTGAGCGGGACTCGGCCTACGAGCAGTACTTC
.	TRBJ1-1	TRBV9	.	CASSPEGRMNTEAFF	TGTGCCAGCAGCCCCGAGGGGAGAATGAACACTGAAGCTTTCTTT
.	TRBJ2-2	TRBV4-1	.	CASSQDQGLYGELFF	TGCGCCAGCAGCCAAGATCAGGGCTTATACGGGGAGCTGTTTTTT
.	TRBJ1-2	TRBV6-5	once	CASSYSTWGGDYGYTF	TGTGCCAGCAGTTACTCCACTTGGGGCGGGGACTATGGCTACACCTTC
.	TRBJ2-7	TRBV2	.	CASSEVGGPYEQYF	TGTGCCAGCAGTGAAGTGGGGGGTCCCTACGAGCAGTACTTC
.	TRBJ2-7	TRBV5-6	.	CASSPDRSSYEQYF	TGTGCCAGCAGCCCCGACCGGAGCTCCTACGAGCAGTACTTC
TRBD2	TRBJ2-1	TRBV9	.	CASSLSGGQVHEQFF	TGTGCCAGCAGCCTCTCGGGGGGGCAAGTCCATGAGCAGTTCTTC
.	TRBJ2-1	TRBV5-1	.	CASSLGQSLYNEQFF	TGCGCCAGCAGCTTGGGGCAGAGTCTCTACAATGAGCAGTTCTTC
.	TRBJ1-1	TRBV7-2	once	CASSPEDEWEAFF	TGTGCCAGCAGCCCCGAGGACGAATGGGAAGCTTTCTTT
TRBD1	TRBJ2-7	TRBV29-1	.	CSADTGTEYEQYF	TGCAGCGCTGACACCGGGACAGAATACGAGCAGTACTTC
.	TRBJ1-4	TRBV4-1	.	CASSNRQGPNEKLFF	TGCGCCAGCAGCAACCGGCAGGGACCCAATGAAAAACTGTTTTTT